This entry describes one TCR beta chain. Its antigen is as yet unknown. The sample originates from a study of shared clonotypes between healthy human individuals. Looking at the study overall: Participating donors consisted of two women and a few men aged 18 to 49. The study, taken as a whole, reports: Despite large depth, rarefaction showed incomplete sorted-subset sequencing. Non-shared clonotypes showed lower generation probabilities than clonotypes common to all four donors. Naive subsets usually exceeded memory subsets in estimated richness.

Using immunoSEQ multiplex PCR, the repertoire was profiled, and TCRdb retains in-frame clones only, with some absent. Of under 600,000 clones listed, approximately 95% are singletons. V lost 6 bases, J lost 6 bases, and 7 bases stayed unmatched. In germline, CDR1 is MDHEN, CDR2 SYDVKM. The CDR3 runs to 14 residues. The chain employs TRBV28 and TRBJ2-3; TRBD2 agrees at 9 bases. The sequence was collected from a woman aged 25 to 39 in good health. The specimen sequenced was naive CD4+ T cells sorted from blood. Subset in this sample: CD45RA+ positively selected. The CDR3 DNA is TGTGCCAGCAGGGCGGGACTAGCATTTGATACGCAGTATTTT. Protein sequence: CASRAGLAFDTQYF.